This paragraph reports one T cell receptor (beta chain). The antigen remains unidentified. Data came from immunoSEQ multiplex PCR; TCRdb stores just in-frame clones and leaves some out. The sample has approximately 640,000 clones, around 72% seen once. The data stem from a study of shared clonotypes between healthy human individuals. Study-wide results and caveats: It was the non-shared clonotypes that had lower generation probabilities than clonotypes shared by all four donors. Rarefaction showed sorted-subset sequencing was incomplete despite large depth.

Germline CDR1 is SGHRS and CDR2 is YFSETQ. Trimming took 4 bases from V and 5 from J, leaving 10 bases between them. There are 12 residues in the CDR3. The receptor was derived from a woman aged 25 to 39 in good health. The J gene is TRBJ2-7, the V gene TRBV5-1; D is possibly TRBD1 (6 bases). Sequenced material: memory CD4+ T cells sorted from blood. As to subset: CD45RA-negative fraction. The CDR3 DNA reads as TGCGCCAGCAGCGCACAGGGCGACGAGCAGTACTTC. The encoded protein is CASSAQGDEQYF.